The rows below give T cell receptor beta chains drawn from one sample of a study of T cells after posttransplantation cyclophosphamide. Sequencing was performed with immunoSEQ multiplex PCR; in TCRdb, only in-frame clones are kept and a portion is missing. This sample has several thousand clones, with about nine tenths found just once. The material sequenced was CD4+ T cells sorted from blood, taken 1404 days after allogeneic stem cell transplant with posttransplant cyclophosphamide. The receptor set was obtained from a female patient aged 50 to 65 who received an allogeneic stem cell transplant from a related donor, was CMV-positive, and had no GVHD. Some T cells may be graft donor cells. Both conserved end residues are part of each CDR3. D genes are given only for firm matches. Part of the rows lack a size; the others show once, few, many or a class for expanded clones.

J: TRBJ1-1; size: NA; D: NA; V: TRBV21-1; length: 18; CDR3: CASSGSLRDRRRDTEAFF; DNA: TGTGCCAGCAGCGGATCCCTACGGGACAGACGGCGGGACACTGAAGCTTTCTTT
J: TRBJ1-1; size: NA; D: NA; V: TRBV11-2; length: 14; CDR3: CASSLGSQYTEAFF; DNA: TGTGCCAGCAGCTTGGGCTCCCAGTACACTGAAGCTTTCTTT
J: TRBJ2-3; size: NA; D: TRBD2; V: TRBV5-4; length: 16; CDR3: CASSLGLAVDTDTQYF; DNA: TGTGCCAGCAGCTTGGGGCTAGCGGTAGACACAGATACGCAGTATTTT
J: TRBJ2-3; size: NA; D: NA; V: TRBV7-3; length: 15; CDR3: CASSLSRDRADTQYF; DNA: TGTGCCAGCAGCTTAAGCAGGGATCGAGCAGATACGCAGTATTTT
J: TRBJ2-7; size: NA; D: TRBD2; V: TRBV9; length: 16; CDR3: CASSVAPTSGSYEQYF; DNA: TGTGCCAGCAGCGTAGCTCCGACTAGCGGGAGCTACGAGCAGTACTTC
J: TRBJ2-5; size: NA; D: NA; V: TRBV5-1; length: 14; CDR3: CASSLGGGKETQYF; DNA: TGCGCCAGCAGCTTGGGAGGAGGAAAAGAGACCCAGTACTTC
J: TRBJ2-7; size: NA; D: TRBD2; V: TRBV11-3; length: 14; CDR3: CANSKRTSGNEQYF; DNA: TGTGCCAACAGCAAGAGGACTAGCGGGAACGAGCAGTACTTC
J: TRBJ2-7; size: NA; D: NA; V: TRBV7-6; length: 11; CDR3: CASANGYEQYF; DNA: TGTGCCAGCGCAAACGGCTACGAGCAGTACTTC
J: TRBJ1-1; size: NA; D: NA; V: TRBV6-5; length: 14; CDR3: CASSTPGVNTEAFF; DNA: TGTGCCAGCAGTACCCCAGGGGTGAACACTGAAGCTTTCTTT
J: TRBJ2-5; size: NA; D: NA; V: TRBV19; length: 14; CDR3: CASSISPGRETQYF; DNA: TGTGCCAGTAGTATAAGTCCGGGAAGAGAGACCCAGTACTTC
J: TRBJ2-7; size: NA; D: TRBD1; V: TRBV4-3; length: 13; CDR3: CASSQGQLYEQYF; DNA: TGCGCCAGCAGCCAGGGACAGCTCTACGAGCAGTACTTC
J: TRBJ2-5; size: NA; D: NA; V: TRBV11-2; length: 11; CDR3: CASGSGLTQYF; DNA: TGTGCCAGCGGAAGCGGCTTGACCCAGTACTTC
J: TRBJ1-3; size: NA; D: NA; V: TRBV29-1; length: 13; CDR3: CSVALTPRNTIYF; DNA: TGCAGCGTTGCACTCACCCCACGAAACACCATATATTTT
J: TRBJ2-5; size: once; D: TRBD2; V: TRBV18; length: 15; CDR3: CASRRLAGEQETQYF; DNA: TGTGCCAGCCGCCGACTAGCGGGTGAGCAAGAGACCCAGTACTTC
J: TRBJ1-1; size: NA; D: NA; V: TRBV27; length: 16; CDR3: CASSLRKRSKNTEAFF; DNA: TGTGCCAGCAGTTTAAGAAAGAGGAGTAAGAACACTGAAGCTTTCTTT
J: TRBJ1-1; size: NA; D: TRBD1; V: TRBV11-2; length: 15; CDR3: CASRNYRGPGTEAFF; DNA: TGTGCCAGCAGGAATTACAGGGGGCCGGGAACTGAAGCTTTCTTT
J: TRBJ2-2; size: few; D: TRBD2; V: TRBV10-1; length: 14; CDR3: CASRSGAWTGELFF; DNA: TGCGCCAGCAGAAGCGGGGCATGGACCGGGGAGCTGTTTTTT
J: TRBJ2-7; size: NA; D: TRBD2; V: TRBV28; length: 14; CDR3: CASSTSGPTYEQYF; DNA: TGTGCCAGCAGTACTAGCGGCCCCACCTACGAGCAGTACTTC
J: TRBJ2-1; size: NA; D: NA; V: TRBV11-2; length: 15; CDR3: CASSFFVGGGNEQFF; DNA: TGTGCCAGCAGCTTTTTCGTCGGCGGAGGCAATGAGCAGTTCTTC
J: TRBJ1-1; size: few; D: NA; V: TRBV18; length: 15; CDR3: CASSPRLGGHTEAFF; DNA: TGTGCCAGCTCGCCCCGGCTCGGGGGTCACACTGAAGCTTTCTTT
J: TRBJ2-5; size: NA; D: TRBD2; V: TRBV6-5; length: 14; CDR3: CASSYAGGEETQYF; DNA: TGTGCCAGCAGTTACGCGGGAGGGGAAGAGACCCAGTACTTC
J: TRBJ2-7; size: NA; D: TRBD2; V: TRBV7-3; length: 15; CDR3: CASRAGTSGSYEQYF; DNA: TGTGCCAGCAGGGCTGGGACTAGCGGGTCCTACGAGCAGTACTTC
J: TRBJ2-7; size: NA; D: TRBD1; V: TRBV18; length: 15; CDR3: CASSPQGASSYEQYF; DNA: TGTGCCAGCTCGCCACAGGGGGCGAGCTCCTACGAGCAGTACTTC
J: TRBJ1-4; size: NA; D: NA; V: TRBV5-8; length: 12; CDR3: CASRFTGEKLFF; DNA: TGTGCCAGCAGGTTCACAGGTGAAAAACTGTTTTTT
J: TRBJ2-7; size: NA; D: NA; V: TRBV10-1; length: 13; CDR3: CASSYRGSYEQYF; DNA: TGCGCCAGCAGTTATCGCGGCTCCTACGAGCAGTACTTC
J: TRBJ2-1; size: NA; D: TRBD2; V: TRBV7-2; length: 16; CDR3: CASSLGVLAGADEQFF; DNA: TGTGCCAGCAGCTTAGGGGTCCTAGCGGGAGCCGATGAGCAGTTCTTC
J: TRBJ2-2; size: NA; D: TRBD2; V: TRBV7-2; length: 15; CDR3: CASSLGLAGVGELFF; DNA: TGTGCCAGCAGCTTGGGACTAGCGGGAGTCGGGGAGCTGTTTTTT
J: TRBJ2-2; size: NA; D: TRBD1; V: TRBV19; length: 18; CDR3: CASSTNRGQQRNTGELFF; DNA: TGTGCCAGTAGTACCAACAGGGGTCAACAAAGGAACACCGGGGAGCTGTTTTTT
J: TRBJ2-7; size: NA; D: NA; V: TRBV28; length: 16; CDR3: CASSSTKTAYDYEQYF; DNA: TGTGCCAGCAGTTCTACCAAGACAGCTTACGACTACGAGCAGTACTTC
J: TRBJ1-1; size: NA; D: TRBD1; V: TRBV18; length: 18; CDR3: CASSPYGQGRGGNTEAFF; DNA: TGTGCCAGCTCACCATACGGACAGGGGCGAGGAGGGAACACTGAAGCTTTCTTT
J: TRBJ2-1; size: NA; D: NA; V: TRBV7-2; length: 13; CDR3: CATRGSSYNEQFF; DNA: TGTGCCACCCGAGGCAGCTCCTACAATGAGCAGTTCTTC
J: TRBJ1-1; size: once; D: NA; V: TRBV2; length: 12; CDR3: CASSEGRGLVAF; DNA: TGTGCCAGCAGTGAAGGTAGAGGGCTAGTGGCATTT
J: TRBJ2-2; size: once; D: NA; V: TRBV30; length: 17; CDR3: CAWSVMRVRTGTGELFF; DNA: TGTGCCTGGAGTGTAATGCGGGTACGGACTGGAACCGGGGAGCTGTTTTTT
J: TRBJ1-1; size: NA; D: NA; V: TRBV4-3; length: 13; CDR3: CATGRAMNTEAFF; DNA: TGCGCCACAGGCAGGGCCATGAACACTGAAGCTTTCTTT
J: TRBJ1-2; size: NA; D: TRBD1; V: TRBV7-2; length: 14; CDR3: CASSLGQGSYGYTF; DNA: TGTGCCAGCAGCCTAGGACAGGGATCTTATGGCTACACCTTC
J: TRBJ1-2; size: NA; D: TRBD1; V: TRBV19; length: 14; CDR3: CASSMTGDHYGYTF; DNA: TGTGCCAGTAGTATGACAGGGGATCACTATGGCTACACCTTC
J: TRBJ2-5; size: NA; D: TRBD2; V: TRBV6-1; length: 17; CDR3: CASSEGTSGPRSETQYF; DNA: TGTGCCAGCAGTGAAGGGACTAGCGGGCCGCGCTCAGAGACCCAGTACTTC
J: TRBJ2-5; size: NA; D: TRBD1; V: TRBV27; length: 16; CDR3: CASSSRTGNLQETQYF; DNA: TGTGCCAGCAGTTCGCGGACAGGGAATTTACAAGAGACCCAGTACTTC
J: TRBJ2-2; size: NA; D: TRBD2; V: TRBV19; length: 15; CDR3: CASIRTSGRSGELFF; DNA: TGTGCCAGTATCAGGACTAGCGGGAGATCCGGGGAGCTGTTTTTT
J: TRBJ2-5; size: NA; D: NA; V: TRBV7-7; length: 14; CDR3: CASSLELDLGTQYF; DNA: TGTGCCAGCAGCCTAGAACTAGACTTAGGGACCCAGTACTTC
J: TRBJ1-4; size: NA; D: TRBD1; V: TRBV7-2; length: 18; CDR3: CASSYRLLDRATNEKLFF; DNA: TGTGCCAGCAGCTATCGCCTTCTGGACAGGGCAACTAATGAAAAACTGTTTTTT
J: TRBJ2-3; size: few; D: NA; V: TRBV2; length: 13; CDR3: CASSEEFTDTQYF; DNA: TGTGCCAGCAGTGAGGAGTTCACAGATACGCAGTATTTT